A single T cell receptor beta chain is shown here with its context. V was trimmed by 1 base and J by 4 bases, leaving 11 bases between them. CDR1 and CDR2 from the germline V gene are LGHNA and YNFKEQ. This CDR3 has 15 residues. This sample was included in a study of control samples from healthy donors and cancer patients. The method was immunoSEQ multiplex PCR; TCRdb's version includes in-frame clones alone and lacks a portion of them. Among around 130,000 clones listed, about nine tenths were seen once. J is TRBJ2-1 and V is TRBV4-2; weak D call: TRBD2 (5 bases). Sample: PBMCs. The sequence was obtained from a man aged 50-60 years with head and neck cancer. The CDR3 DNA sequence: TGTGCCAGCAGCCAAGCCGGCGGGCCTTACAATGAGCAGTTCTTC. Translating gives CASSQAGGPYNEQFF.